A selection of T cell receptor beta chains follows, all from one sample in a study of blood T cell repertoires in COVID-19. Repertoires were generated with immunoSEQ multiplex PCR, while TCRdb's copy carries only in-frame clones and drops some. The profile shows a few hundred thousand clones, just over 85% of them singletons. Sequencing input: PBMCs or T cells enriched from blood (not recorded which). The receptors were gathered from a middle-aged woman with acute COVID-19. Each CDR3 is given with its conserved first and last residue. The D gene is left open where the match is weak. Only some rows state a clone size, as once, few, many or a class for expanded clones.

V,size,J,D,DNA,CDR3
TRBV5-4,.,TRBJ2-1,.,TGTGCCAGCAGTTCCGATGTCAGGCGCCGCTCCTACAATGAGCAGTTCTTC,CASSSDVRRRSYNEQFF
TRBV13,.,TRBJ2-5,.,TGTGCCAGCAGCCCCGGGACTGACCAAGAGACCCAGTACTTC,CASSPGTDQETQYF
TRBV2,.,TRBJ1-2,TRBD1,TGTGCCAGAATAAGACAGGGGGCCGGCTACACCTTC,CARIRQGAGYTF
TRBV5-8,.,TRBJ1-6,.,TGTGCCAGCAGCTTAGCGGCGCGGCCCCCCTATAATTCACCCCTCCACTTT,CASSLAARPPYNSPLHF
TRBV5-1,.,TRBJ2-5,.,TGCGCCAGCAGCTTGGCGCCCAGGGGTAACCAAGAGACCCAGTACTTC,CASSLAPRGNQETQYF
TRBV9,few,TRBJ1-6,TRBD1,TGTGCCAGCAGCCTAACAGGGGATTACCATTCACCCCTCCACTTT,CASSLTGDYHSPLHF
TRBV5-1,once,TRBJ2-1,.,TGCGCCAGCAGCCCTCAAGGACAGTTATCTTTCAATGAGCAGTTCTTC,CASSPQGQLSFNEQFF
TRBV29-1,.,TRBJ1-2,.,TGCAGCGTTGAAGACCCCCGGGACTTTGAACGTGGCTACACCTTC,CSVEDPRDFERGYTF
TRBV19,.,TRBJ1-6,.,TGTGCCAGTAGGGCCAACTCCTATAATTCACCCCTCCACTTT,CASRANSYNSPLHF
TRBV7-2,few,TRBJ1-1,.,TGTGCCAGCAGCTACCTGTCCGAGGGAACTGAAGCTTTCTTT,CASSYLSEGTEAFF
TRBV5-1,.,TRBJ2-3,.,TGCGCCAGCAGCTTGGGTAGGGGAGGAGGAACAGATACGCAGTATTTT,CASSLGRGGGTDTQYF
TRBV4-1,.,TRBJ1-5,.,TGCGCCAGCAGCCAGGCCGTTGGGGGGTACAATCAGCCCCAGCATTTT,CASSQAVGGYNQPQHF
TRBV5-1,.,TRBJ1-4,TRBD1,TGCGCCAGCAGCACGGGACAGGGTGCAACTAATGAAAAACTGTTTTTT,CASSTGQGATNEKLFF
TRBV2,.,TRBJ1-5,.,TGTGCCAGCAGGGCACAGGGTGGGAATCAGCCCCAGCATTTT,CASRAQGGNQPQHF
TRBV10-3,.,TRBJ2-5,TRBD2,TGTGCCACAAAGGGACTAGCGGGAGGAGGAGAGACCCAGTACTTC,CATKGLAGGGETQYF
TRBV21-1,.,TRBJ1-1,.,TGTGCCAGCAGACCTCCACAGGGGCGCCGCCGACCCTGTGAAGCTTTCTTT,CASRPPQGRRRPCEAFF
TRBV15,.,TRBJ1-5,.,TGTGCCACCAGCAGAGTTGCAGGGGGCAATCAGCCCCAGCATTTT,CATSRVAGGNQPQHF
TRBV5-4,.,TRBJ1-6,TRBD1,TGTGCCAGCGGGACAGGGAAAAATTCACCCCTCCACTTT,CASGTGKNSPLHF
TRBV7-9,.,TRBJ2-3,TRBD2,TGTGCCAGCAGCCCAACCGGACTAGCGGGGGGCCGAGATACGCAGTATTTT,CASSPTGLAGGRDTQYF
TRBV6-5,.,TRBJ1-1,.,TGTGCCAGCAGTTACGGGACTAGGGCCCCGGCTGAAGCTTTCTTT,CASSYGTRAPAEAFF
TRBV19,.,TRBJ1-3,.,TGTGCCAGTAGTATCGGTCTGATCTCTGGAAACACCATATATTTT,CASSIGLISGNTIYF
TRBV4-3,.,TRBJ2-3,TRBD1,TGCGCCAGCAGCCAAGTGGGGACAGCCGAGGATACGCAGTATTTT,CASSQVGTAEDTQYF
TRBV19,.,TRBJ1-2,TRBD1,TGTGCCAGTAGTATATCCCAGGGGGATAACTATGGCTACACCTTC,CASSISQGDNYGYTF
TRBV18,.,TRBJ2-4,.,TGTGCCAGCTCACCACCGTCGGGGTTAGCCAAAAACATTCAGTACTTC,CASSPPSGLAKNIQYF
TRBV7-9,.,TRBJ2-1,TRBD2,TGTGCCAGCAGCCGACTAGCGGGAGTCTACAATGAGCAGTTCTTC,CASSRLAGVYNEQFF
TRBV12-5,.,TRBJ2-1,.,TGTGCTAGTGGTTTGGAAGCGGACCTACGTTCCCGCTCCTACAATGAGCAGTTCTTC,CASGLEADLRSRSYNEQFF
TRBV6-2/TRBV6-3,.,TRBJ2-1,TRBD2,TGTGCCAGCAGTAAAATTTGGGAAATAGCGGGGGGGCTTAATGAGCAGTTCTTC,CASSKIWEIAGGLNEQFF
TRBV7-2,.,TRBJ2-5,TRBD2,TGTGCCAGCAGCCCGACTAGCGGGAGATGGGAGACCCAGTACTTC,CASSPTSGRWETQYF
TRBV6-2/TRBV6-3,.,TRBJ1-1,.,TGTGCCAGCAGTTTCCCCGGCAGGGGCGACACTGAAGCTTTCTTT,CASSFPGRGDTEAFF
TRBV10-3,.,TRBJ2-7,TRBD2,TGTGCCATCAGTGCTGGACTAGCGGATTACGAGCAGTACTTC,CAISAGLADYEQYF
TRBV24-1,.,TRBJ2-6,TRBD1,TGTGCCACCAGTGCTGCAACAGGGGGAAGGGCCAACGTCCTGACTTTC,CATSAATGGRANVLTF
TRBV6-2/TRBV6-3,.,TRBJ2-3,.,TGTGCCAGCAGTTACTCGGGTCCCCAGGGTACGCAGTATTTT,CASSYSGPQGTQYF
TRBV2,.,TRBJ2-1,TRBD2,TGTGCCAGCATACCTCGGGGTAGCGGGGGGAATGAGCAGTTCTTC,CASIPRGSGGNEQFF
TRBV18,once,TRBJ1-1,TRBD1,TGTGCCAGCTCACTTTCTACAGGGGGTATGAACACTGAAGCTTTCTTT,CASSLSTGGMNTEAFF
TRBV7-9,.,TRBJ2-3,TRBD1,TGTGCCAGCAGCTTGACCGGGACAGGGCATACCACAGATACGCAGTATTTT,CASSLTGTGHTTDTQYF
TRBV2,.,TRBJ2-7,.,TGTGCCAGCAAAAAGAACGAGGCTAGCGCCGACTCCTACGAGCAGTACTTC,CASKKNEASADSYEQYF
TRBV7-2,.,TRBJ1-2,TRBD1,TGTGCCAGCAGCCCAGGGGGACAGGATGGCTACACCTTC,CASSPGGQDGYTF
TRBV27,.,TRBJ1-5,.,TGTGCCAGCAGTCCCCTTGACAGGAGAACTCAGCCCCAGCATTTT,CASSPLDRRTQPQHF
TRBV15,.,TRBJ2-1,.,TGTGCCACCAGCAGAGCCGCGGGGTTGTCTTCCAATGAGCAGTTCTTC,CATSRAAGLSSNEQFF
TRBV14,.,TRBJ1-2,TRBD1,TGTGCCAGCAGCCAAGATGGGGGACAGTCTTGGGGTGGCTACACCTTC,CASSQDGGQSWGGYTF
TRBV9,.,TRBJ2-1,TRBD2,TGTGCCAACGGGACCTTACGGCTAGCGGGACGGAATGAGCAGTTCTTC,CANGTLRLAGRNEQFF
TRBV24-1,.,TRBJ1-5,.,TGTGCCACCAGTGATTTCTCGGATCAGCCCCAGCATTTT,CATSDFSDQPQHF
TRBV5-1,.,TRBJ1-2,TRBD1,TGCGCCAGCAAGGACAGGGGGTCCTATGGCTACACCTTC,CASKDRGSYGYTF